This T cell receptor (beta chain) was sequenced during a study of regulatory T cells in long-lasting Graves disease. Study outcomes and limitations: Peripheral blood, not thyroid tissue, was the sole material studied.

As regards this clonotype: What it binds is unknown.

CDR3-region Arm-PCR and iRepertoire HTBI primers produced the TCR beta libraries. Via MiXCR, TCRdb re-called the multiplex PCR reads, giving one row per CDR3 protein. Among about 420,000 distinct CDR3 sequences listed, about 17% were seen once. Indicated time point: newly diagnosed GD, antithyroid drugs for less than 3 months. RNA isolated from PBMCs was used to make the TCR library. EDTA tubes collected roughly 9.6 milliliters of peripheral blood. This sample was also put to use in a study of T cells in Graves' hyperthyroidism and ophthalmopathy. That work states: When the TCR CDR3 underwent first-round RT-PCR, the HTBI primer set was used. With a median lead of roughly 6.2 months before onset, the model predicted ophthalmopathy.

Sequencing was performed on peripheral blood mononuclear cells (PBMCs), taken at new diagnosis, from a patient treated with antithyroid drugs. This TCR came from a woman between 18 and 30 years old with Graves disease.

The CDR3 reads CASSFRQGTGELFF. CDR3 nucleotides: TGTGCCAGCAGTTTCCGACAGGGGACCGGGGAGCTGTTTTTT. The chain combines TRBV6-2 or TRBV6-3 with TRBJ2-2; 8 bases map to TRBD1. V shed 4 bases and J 5 bases; nucleotides not matched to a gene: 3. The CDR3 sequence is 14 residues long. Germline V lookup: CDR1 MNHEY, CDR2 SVGEGT.